Each of the 3 T cell receptor beta chains below was sequenced from the same sample in a study of T cell responses to AZD1222 COVID-19 vaccine. The table came from immunoSEQ multiplex PCR; TCRdb's copy has only in-frame clones and leaves some out. The top ten clones hold around 16% of a sample with tens of thousands of clones, about 90% of them seen once. The sequencing used peripheral blood, collected on day 0 of AZD1222 vaccination. Source of these receptors: an adult in good health.

For the CDR3, the DNA is TGTGCCAGCAGCCCGTCACTTACCCAAGCTTTCTTT. Its protein product is CASSPSLTQAFF. The V and J genes are TRBV11-3 and TRBJ1-1; D uncertain. This CDR3 has 12 amino acids. Germline V gene sequence: CDR1 SGHNT, CDR2 YENEEA. V was cut by 5 bases and J by 9 bases, with 13 bases left in between.

The chain is built from TRBV7-9 and TRBJ1-2; D call uncertain. The CDR3 totals 13 residues. V was clipped by 4 bases and J by 2 bases, with 8 bases between them. The germline gives CDR1 SEHNR, CDR2 FQNEAQ (reference sequence). The CDR3 here is CASSSQPNYGYTF. CDR3 DNA sequence: TGTGCCAGCAGCTCCCAGCCAAACTATGGCTACACCTTC.

The genes are TRBV28 and TRBJ1-5, with D uncertain. The CDR3 extends over 13 amino acids. Trimming took off 5 bases at V and 5 bases at J, with 10 bases between the two ends. Germline CDR1 is MDHEN and CDR2 is SYDVKM. For the CDR3, the DNA is TGTGCCAGCAGTCCCCCGTGGGATCAGCCCCAGCATTTT. Protein: CASSPPWDQPQHF.